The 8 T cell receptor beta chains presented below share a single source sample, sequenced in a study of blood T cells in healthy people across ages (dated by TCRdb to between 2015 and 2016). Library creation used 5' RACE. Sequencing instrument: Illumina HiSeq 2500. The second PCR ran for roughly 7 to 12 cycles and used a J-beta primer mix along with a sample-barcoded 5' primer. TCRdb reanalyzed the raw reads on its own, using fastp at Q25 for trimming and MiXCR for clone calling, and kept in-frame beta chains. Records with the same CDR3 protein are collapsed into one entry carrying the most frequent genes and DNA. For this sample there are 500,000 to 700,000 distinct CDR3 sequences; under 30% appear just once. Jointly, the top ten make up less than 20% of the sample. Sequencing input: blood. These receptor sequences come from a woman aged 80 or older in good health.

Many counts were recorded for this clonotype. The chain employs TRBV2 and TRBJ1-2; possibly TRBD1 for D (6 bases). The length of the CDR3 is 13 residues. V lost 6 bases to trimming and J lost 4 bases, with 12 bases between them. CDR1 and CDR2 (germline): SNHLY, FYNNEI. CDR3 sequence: CASSEGGTYGYTF. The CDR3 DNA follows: TGTGCCAGCAGCGAGGGGGGGACCTATGGCTACACCTTC.

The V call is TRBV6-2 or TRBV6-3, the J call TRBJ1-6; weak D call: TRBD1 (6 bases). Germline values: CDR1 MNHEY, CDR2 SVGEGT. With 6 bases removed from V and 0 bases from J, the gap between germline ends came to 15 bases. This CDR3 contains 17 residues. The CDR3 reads CASSPLTGSSYNSPLHF. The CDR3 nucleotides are TGTGCCAGCAGCCCACTTACAGGGAGCTCCTATAATTCACCCCTCCACTTT.

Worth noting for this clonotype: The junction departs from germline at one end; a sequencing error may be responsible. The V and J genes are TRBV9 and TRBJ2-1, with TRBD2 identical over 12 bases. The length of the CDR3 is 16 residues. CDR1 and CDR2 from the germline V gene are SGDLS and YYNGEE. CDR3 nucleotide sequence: TGTGCCGGCAGCGTAGCGGGCCTAGCGGGGGGGAATGAGCAGTTCTTC. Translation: CAGSVAGLAGGNEQFF.

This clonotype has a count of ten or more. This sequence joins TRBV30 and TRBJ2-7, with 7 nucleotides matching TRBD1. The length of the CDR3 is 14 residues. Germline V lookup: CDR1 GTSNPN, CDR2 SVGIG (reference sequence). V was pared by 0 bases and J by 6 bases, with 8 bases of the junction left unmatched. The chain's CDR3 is CAWSVGAGGSEQYF. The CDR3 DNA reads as TGTGCCTGGAGTGTGGGGGCAGGGGGAAGCGAGCAGTACTTC.

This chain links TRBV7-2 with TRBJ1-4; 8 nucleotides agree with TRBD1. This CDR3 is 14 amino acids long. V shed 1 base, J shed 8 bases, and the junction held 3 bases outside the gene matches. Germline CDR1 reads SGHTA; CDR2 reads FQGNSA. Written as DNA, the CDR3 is TGTGCCAGCAGCTTAGGGACAGGGCGAGAAAAACTGTTTTTT. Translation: CASSLGTGREKLFF.

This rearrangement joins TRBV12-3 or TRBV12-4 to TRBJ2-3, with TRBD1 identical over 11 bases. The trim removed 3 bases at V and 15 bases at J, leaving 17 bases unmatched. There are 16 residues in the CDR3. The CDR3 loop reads CASSFGDRGSTDAEYF. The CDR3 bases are TGTGCCAGCAGTTTTGGGGACAGGGGGAGTACAGATGCGGAATATTTT.

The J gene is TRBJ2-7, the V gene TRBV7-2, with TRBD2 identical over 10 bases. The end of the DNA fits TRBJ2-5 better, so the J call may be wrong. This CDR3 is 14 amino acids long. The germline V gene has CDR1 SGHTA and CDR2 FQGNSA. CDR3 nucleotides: TGTGCCAGCAGCCATACTAGCGGGAAAGAGACCCAGTACTTC. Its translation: CASSHTSGKETQYF.

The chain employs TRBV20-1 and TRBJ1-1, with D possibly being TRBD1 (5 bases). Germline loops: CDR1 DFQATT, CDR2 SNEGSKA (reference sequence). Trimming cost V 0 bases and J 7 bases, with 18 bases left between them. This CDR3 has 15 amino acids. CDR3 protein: CSARDLKGRHREAFF. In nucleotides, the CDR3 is TGCAGTGCTAGAGATCTGAAGGGACGGCACCGTGAAGCTTTCTTT.